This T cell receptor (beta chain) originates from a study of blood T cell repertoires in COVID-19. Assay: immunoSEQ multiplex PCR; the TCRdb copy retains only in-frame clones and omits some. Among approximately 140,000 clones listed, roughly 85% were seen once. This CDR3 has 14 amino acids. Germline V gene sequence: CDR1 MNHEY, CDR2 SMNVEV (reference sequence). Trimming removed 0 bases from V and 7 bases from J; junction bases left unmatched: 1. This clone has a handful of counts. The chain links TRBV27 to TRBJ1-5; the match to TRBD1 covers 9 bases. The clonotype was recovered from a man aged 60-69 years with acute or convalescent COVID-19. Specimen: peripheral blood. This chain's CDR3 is CASSLSDRGQPQHF. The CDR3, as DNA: TGTGCCAGCAGTTTATCCGACAGGGGGCAGCCCCAGCATTTT.